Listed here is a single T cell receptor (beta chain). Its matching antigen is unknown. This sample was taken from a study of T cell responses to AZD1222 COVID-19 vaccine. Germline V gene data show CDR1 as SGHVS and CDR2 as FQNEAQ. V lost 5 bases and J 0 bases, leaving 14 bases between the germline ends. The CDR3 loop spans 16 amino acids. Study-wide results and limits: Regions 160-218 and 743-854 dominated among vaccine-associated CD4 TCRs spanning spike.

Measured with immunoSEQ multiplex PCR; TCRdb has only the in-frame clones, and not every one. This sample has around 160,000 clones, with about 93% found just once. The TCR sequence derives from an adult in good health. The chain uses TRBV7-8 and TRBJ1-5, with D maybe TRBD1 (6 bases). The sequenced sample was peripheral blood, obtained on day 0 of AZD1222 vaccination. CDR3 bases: TGTGCCAGCAGCCCGCGGACAGAGTATAGCAATCAGCCCCAGCATTTT. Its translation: CASSPRTEYSNQPQHF.